Presented here are 20 T cell receptor beta chains from one specimen sequenced in a study of T cells in Graves' hyperthyroidism and ophthalmopathy. RNA transcripts yielded amplified TCR beta CDR3 regions. The HTBI primer set served for first-round RT-PCR of the TCR CDR3. TCRdb re-analysed the multiplex PCR reads in MiXCR, keeping a single row per CDR3 protein. The table records around 290,000 distinct CDR3 sequences, over 15% of them present only once. The sequenced material came from blood. Receptors originate from a woman aged 55-69 years with Graves' ophthalmopathy.

This clonotype was recorded a few times. V is TRBV25-1 and J is TRBJ2-7; perhaps TRBD2 as D (5 bases). The germline gives CDR1 MGHDK, CDR2 SYGVNS. CDR3 length: 13 residues. The V and J ends lost 8 bases and 0 bases respectively, with 11 bases between them. The CDR3 reads CASRRSSSYEQYF. CDR3 in DNA: TGTGCCAGCCGGAGGAGCTCCTCCTACGAGCAGTACTTC.

This clonotype has ten or more counts. This chain uses TRBV20-1 with TRBJ1-3, with no clear D. This CDR3 contains 19 residues. Germline CDR1 DFQATT, CDR2 SNEGSKA (reference sequence). Trimming shortened V by 0 bases and J by 0 bases, and 21 bases separated the two germline ends. The CDR3 nucleotides are TGCAGTGCTAGAGATGACGAGGACTGGGCCGGGGTCTCTGGAAACACCATATATTTT. It encodes CSARDDEDWAGVSGNTIYF.

This clonotype was picked up a small number of times. The V gene is TRBV15, the J gene TRBJ1-1; a weak D match, TRBD1 (5 bases). The CDR3 consists of 16 residues. Germline CDR1 and CDR2: LNHNV and YYDKDF (reference sequence). The V gene lost 1 base and the J gene lost 2 bases, with 14 bases spanning the gap. CDR3 in DNA: TGTGCCACCAGCAGAGGGGGACCCACGGAAAACACTGAAGCTTTCTTT. It specifies CATSRGGPTENTEAFF.

This clonotype has a handful of counts. The chain employs TRBV12-3 or TRBV12-4 and TRBJ1-5; possible D gene TRBD1, 5 bases. Trimming pared 3 bases from V and 5 bases from J, leaving 14 bases between. The length of the CDR3 is 15 residues. This chain's CDR3 is CASSLLSRADQPQHF. The CDR3 DNA follows: TGTGCCAGCAGTTTGTTAAGCAGGGCGGATCAGCCCCAGCATTTT.

The chain combines TRBV20-1 with TRBJ2-5, with D possibly TRBD1 on 6 matching bases. CDR1 and CDR2 (germline): DFQATT, SNEGSKA (reference sequence). The CDR3 is 12 residues long. The germline V and J ends were trimmed by 1 base and 14 bases, with 17 bases remaining between them. CDR3 protein: CSARVGGQTAYF. CDR3 nucleotides: TGCAGTGCTAGAGTTGGGGGACAAACCGCCTACTTC.

This clonotype was counted at least ten times. The chain couples TRBV5-8 to TRBJ1-5; no clear D gene. CDR1 and CDR2 (germline): SGHTS, YDEGEE. Trimming pared 4 bases from V and 2 bases from J, leaving 10 bases between. The CDR3 consists of 14 residues. CDR3 nucleotide sequence: TGTGCCAGCAGCCACCCGGGTCGCAATCAGCCCCAGCATTTT. This codes for CASSHPGRNQPQHF. The full variable domain, its missing parts supplied by reference TRBV5-8 and TRBJ1-5, is EAGVTQSPTHLIKTRGQQATLRCSPISGHTSVYWYQQALGLGLQFLLWYDEGEERNRGNFPPRFSGRQFPNYSSELNVNALELEDSALYLCASSHPGRNQPQHFGDGTRLSIL.

In this sample, this clonotype turned up many times. J is TRBJ1-1 and V is TRBV12-3 or TRBV12-4; the D gene is possibly TRBD1 (5 bases). This CDR3 comprises 15 residues. Between the trimmed V and J ends, which lost 5 bases and 6 bases, there was a span of 19 bases. The CDR3 sequence is CASSPDRGPSAEAFF. The CDR3 DNA follows: TGTGCCAGCAGTCCAGACCGGGGACCAAGCGCTGAAGCTTTCTTT.

This clonotype was picked up many times. The V gene is TRBV13, the J gene TRBJ2-1; D remains ambiguous. V lost 3 bases to trimming and J lost 4 bases, with 4 bases between them. Germline CDR1 is PRHDT and CDR2 is FYEKMQ (reference sequence). The CDR3 loop spans 12 amino acids. CDR3 nucleotides: TGTGCCAGCAGCTTGGGATACAATGAGCAGTTCTTC. Its translation: CASSLGYNEQFF.

This clonotype was recorded at least ten times. The gene calls are TRBV7-2 and TRBJ1-5, with 10 positions matching TRBD1. With V trimmed by 3 bases and J by 7 bases, 3 bases remained unmatched. The germline CDR1 and CDR2 sequences are SGHTA and FQGNSA. The CDR3 spans 14 residues. CDR3 residues: CASSFGQGGQPQHF. CDR3 in DNA: TGTGCCAGCAGCTTTGGACAGGGGGGACAGCCCCAGCATTTT.

As concerns this clonotype: This clone may be a read error of a much larger clone one base away. This chain uses TRBV6-1 with TRBJ2-7; TRBD1 matches at 10 bases. Germline CDR1 is MNHNS and CDR2 is SASEGT. The CDR3 loop spans 18 amino acids. CDR3 bases: TGTGCCAGCAGTGACCCGGGACAGGGGCTGGTAGGCCTCTACGGGCAGTACTTC. As protein: CASSDPGQGLVGLYGQYF.

This clonotype was picked up many times. This rearrangement joins TRBV7-9 to TRBJ2-7; perhaps TRBD2 as D (6 bases). CDR3 size: 16 residues. With 4 bases removed from V and 2 bases from J, the gap between germline ends came to 18 bases. Germline V gene lookup returns CDR1 SEHNR and CDR2 FQNEAQ (reference sequence). The chain's CDR3 is CASSSGGGVEAYEQYF. The DNA of the CDR3 is TGTGCCAGCAGCTCCGGTGGAGGGGTGGAAGCCTACGAGCAGTACTTC.

The chain couples TRBV6-1 to TRBJ1-1; no definite D call. Looked up from germline, CDR1 is MNHNS and CDR2 is SASEGT. V was pared by 6 bases and J by 5 bases, with 16 bases between. This CDR3 region has 14 residues. CDR3 protein: CASSPRESSTEAFF. The CDR3 DNA reads as TGTGCCAGCAGCCCTAGAGAATCCTCGACTGAAGCTTTCTTT.

This clonotype was detected ten times or more. The V call is TRBV3-1, the J call TRBJ1-2, with TRBD1 matching 7 bases. Looked up from germline, CDR1 is LGHDT and CDR2 is YNNKEL (reference sequence). The CDR3 covers 12 residues. The ends lost 4 bases at V and 8 bases at J; junction bases unmatched: 4. The CDR3 DNA follows: TGTGCCAGCAGCCGTCGACAGGGCGGCTACACCTTC. This codes for CASSRRQGGYTF. The full variable domain, completed using reference TRBV3-1 and TRBJ1-2, is DTAVSQTPKYLVTQMGNDKSIKCEQNLGHDTMYWYKQDSKKFLKIMFSYNNKELIINETVPNRFSPKSPDKAHLNLHINSLELGDSAVYFCASSRRQGGYTFGSGTRLTVV.

This clonotype was detected many times. This chain connects TRBV28 to TRBJ2-7, with 9 bases fitting TRBD1. The V segment lost 4 bases and the J segment 3 bases; nucleotides outside the gene matches: 7. CDR3 size: 15 residues. CDR1 and CDR2 from the germline V gene are MDHEN and SYDVKM. The CDR3 DNA sequence: TGTGCCAGCAGTTCGCGGACAGGGGAAGGCTACGAGCAGTACTTC. Translation: CASSSRTGEGYEQYF.

In the case of this clonotype: One end of the junction is discordant with germline, which a read error may explain. The rearrangement uses TRBV7-2 and TRBJ2-3; D possibly corresponds to TRBD2 (6 bases). The CDR3 is 17 residues long. Germline assignment: CDR1 SGHTA and CDR2 FQGNSA. CDR3 in amino acids: CASSIAVGSPSTDTQYF. The CDR3 DNA is TGTGCCAGCAGCATAGCGGTTGGGAGCCCTAGCACAGATACGCAGTATTTT.

The gene calls are TRBV18 and TRBJ2-5; D is undetermined. Trimming removed 2 bases from V and 4 bases from J, with 17 bases in between. From germline, CDR1 is KGHSH and CDR2 LQKENI. The CDR3 spans 16 residues. The CDR3 DNA reads as TGTGCCAGCTCACCAGGCCGGGTCACGGTAACAGAGACCCAGTACTTC. Its translation is CASSPGRVTVTETQYF.

This clonotype was detected only a few times. The rearrangement joins TRBV7-2 to TRBJ1-2; possibly TRBD1 for D (6 bases). The ends were cut back, 2 bases at V and 4 bases at J, with 17 bases in the middle. Germline CDR1 reads SGHTA; CDR2 reads FQGNSA. CDR3 size: 16 residues. CDR3 residues: CASSLSPIGGGYGYTF. CDR3 DNA: TGTGCCAGCAGCTTATCTCCTATTGGAGGGGGCTATGGCTACACCTTC.

About this clonotype: This could be a read error, since a much larger clone is one nucleotide away. The chain couples TRBV2 to TRBJ1-1, with TRBD1 matching over 7 bases. The V gene's germline CDR1 is SNHLY and CDR2 FYNNEI. CDR3 length: 12 residues. V gave up 6 bases and J gave up 10 bases; unmatched junction bases: 8. The CDR3 sequence is CASSSYRGVAFF. CDR3 sequence (DNA): TGTGCCAGCAGCTCGTACAGGGGTGTAGCTTTCTTT.

This clonotype appeared many times. The rearrangement links TRBV28 to TRBJ1-2, with D unresolved. The CDR3 has 11 residues. Trimming stripped 9 bases from V and 5 bases from J, with 10 bases between. Germline assignment: CDR1 MDHEN and CDR2 SYDVKM. CDR3 in DNA: TGTGCCAGTCAGAGGGATTATGGCTACACCTTC. Amino acid sequence: CASQRDYGYTF.

This clonotype was observed many times. The chain has TRBV2 and TRBJ2-5, with D maybe TRBD2 (5 bases). Germline V gene data show CDR1 as SNHLY and CDR2 as FYNNEI. The CDR3 covers 12 residues. V was clipped by 5 bases and J by 5 bases, with 9 bases between them. CDR3 residues: CASSPGSETQYF. The CDR3 region has the DNA TGTGCCAGCAGTCCGGGGAGCGAGACCCAGTACTTC.